This T cell receptor (beta chain) comes out of a study of cytomegalovirus exposure and HLA in healthy donors. Researchers ran the PCR with 60 Vbeta and 13 Jbeta primers. Clones were read by immunoSEQ multiplex PCR, and TCRdb kept only the in-frame ones, dropping some. The table records around 120,000 clones, around three quarters of them present only once. V shed 7 bases and J shed 7 bases, with 14 bases lying between them. CDR3 size: 13 residues. Per the germline V gene, CDR1 is SEHNR and CDR2 is FQNEAQ (reference sequence). This clone was counted a few times. The sample was PBMCs. The receptor's source is a man aged 30 to 45 in good health and CMV-seronegative. The V call is TRBV7-9, the J call TRBJ2-1, with D maybe TRBD1 (6 bases). The CDR3 coding sequence is TGTGCCAGCATTCAGGGGCTTGGAAATGAGCAGTTCTTC. Translation: CASIQGLGNEQFF.